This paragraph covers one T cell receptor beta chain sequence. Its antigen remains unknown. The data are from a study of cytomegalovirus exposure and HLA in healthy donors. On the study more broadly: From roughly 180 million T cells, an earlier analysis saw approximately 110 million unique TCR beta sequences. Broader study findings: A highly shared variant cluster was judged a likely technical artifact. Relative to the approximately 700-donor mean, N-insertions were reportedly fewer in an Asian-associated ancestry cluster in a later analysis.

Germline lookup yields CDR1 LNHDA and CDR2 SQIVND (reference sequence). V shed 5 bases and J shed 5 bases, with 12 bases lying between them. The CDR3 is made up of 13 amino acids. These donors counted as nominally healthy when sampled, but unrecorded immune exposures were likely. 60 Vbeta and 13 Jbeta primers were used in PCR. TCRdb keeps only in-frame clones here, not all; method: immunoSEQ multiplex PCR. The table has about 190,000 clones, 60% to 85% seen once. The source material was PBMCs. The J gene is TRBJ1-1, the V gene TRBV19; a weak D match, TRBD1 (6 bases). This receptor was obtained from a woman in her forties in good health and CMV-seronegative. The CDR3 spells CASSFQGRTEAFF. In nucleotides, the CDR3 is TGTGCCAGTAGTTTTCAGGGGAGAACTGAAGCTTTCTTT.